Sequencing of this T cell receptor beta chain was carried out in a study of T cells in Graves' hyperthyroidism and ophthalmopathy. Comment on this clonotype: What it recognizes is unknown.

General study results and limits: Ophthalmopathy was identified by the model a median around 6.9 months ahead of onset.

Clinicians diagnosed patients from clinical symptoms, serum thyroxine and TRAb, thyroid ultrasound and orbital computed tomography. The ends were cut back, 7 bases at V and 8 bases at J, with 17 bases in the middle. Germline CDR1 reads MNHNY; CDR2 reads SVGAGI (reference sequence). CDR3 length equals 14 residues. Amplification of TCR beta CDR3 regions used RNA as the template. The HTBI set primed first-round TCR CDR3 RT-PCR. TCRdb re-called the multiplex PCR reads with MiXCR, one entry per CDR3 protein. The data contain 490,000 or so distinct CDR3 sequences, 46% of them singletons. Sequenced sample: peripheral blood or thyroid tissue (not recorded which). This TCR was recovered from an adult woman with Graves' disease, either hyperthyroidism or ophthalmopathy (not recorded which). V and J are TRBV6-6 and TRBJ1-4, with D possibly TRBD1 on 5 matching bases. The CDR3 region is CASTIHDSWEKLFF. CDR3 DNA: TGTGCCAGCACCATACATGACAGTTGGGAAAAACTGTTTTTT.